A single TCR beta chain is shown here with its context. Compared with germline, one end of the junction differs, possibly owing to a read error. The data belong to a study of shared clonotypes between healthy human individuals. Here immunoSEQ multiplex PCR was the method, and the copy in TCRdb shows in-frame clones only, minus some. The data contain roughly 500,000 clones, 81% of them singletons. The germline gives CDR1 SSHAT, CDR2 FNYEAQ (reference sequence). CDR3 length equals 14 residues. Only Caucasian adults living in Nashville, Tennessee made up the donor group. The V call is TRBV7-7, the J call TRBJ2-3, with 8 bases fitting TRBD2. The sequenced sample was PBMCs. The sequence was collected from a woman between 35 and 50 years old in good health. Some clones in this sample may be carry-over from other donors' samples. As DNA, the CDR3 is TGTGCTAGCAGCTTAGCGGGAAACACAGATACGCAGTATTTT. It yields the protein CASSLAGNTDTQYF.